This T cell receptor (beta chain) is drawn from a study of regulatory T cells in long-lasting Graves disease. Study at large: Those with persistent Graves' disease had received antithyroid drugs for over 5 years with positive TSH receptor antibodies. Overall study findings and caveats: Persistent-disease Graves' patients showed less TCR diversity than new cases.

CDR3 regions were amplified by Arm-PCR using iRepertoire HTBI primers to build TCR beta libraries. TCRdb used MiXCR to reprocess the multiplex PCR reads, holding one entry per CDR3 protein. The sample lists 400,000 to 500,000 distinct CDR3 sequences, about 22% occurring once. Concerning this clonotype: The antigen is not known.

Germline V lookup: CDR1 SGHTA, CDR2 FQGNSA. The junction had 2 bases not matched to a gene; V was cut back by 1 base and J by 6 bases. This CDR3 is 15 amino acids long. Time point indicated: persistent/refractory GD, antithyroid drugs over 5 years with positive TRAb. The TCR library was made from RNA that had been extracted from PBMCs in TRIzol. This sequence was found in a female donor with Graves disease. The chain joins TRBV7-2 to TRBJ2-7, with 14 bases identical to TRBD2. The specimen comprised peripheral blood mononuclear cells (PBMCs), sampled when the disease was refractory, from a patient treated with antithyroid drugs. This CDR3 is CASSLGTSGGFEQYF. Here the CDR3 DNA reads TGTGCCAGCAGCTTAGGGACTAGCGGGGGGTTCGAGCAGTACTTC.